The clone carrying this TCR beta chain was seen at least ten times. Compared with germline, one end of the junction differs, possibly owing to a read error. Germline CDR1 is SNHLY and CDR2 is FYNNEI. The CDR3 extends over 14 amino acids. For TCR beta, libraries came from iRepertoire HTBI primers and Arm-PCR of CDR3 regions. TCRdb redid the calling of the multiplex PCR reads with MiXCR, one entry per CDR3 protein. The data contain some 240,000 distinct CDR3 sequences, roughly 18% of them seen just once; the ten biggest clones take up roughly 10%. The time point: newly diagnosed GD, antithyroid drugs for less than 3 months. PBMCs provided the RNA from which the TCR library was made. These data originate in a study of regulatory T cells in long-lasting Graves disease. These data were also filed under a second study, of T cells in Graves' hyperthyroidism and ophthalmopathy. Per that paper: First-round RT-PCR with HTBI primers amplified the TCR CDR3 region.

This TCR was sampled from a woman aged 30 to 39 with Graves disease. V is TRBV2 and J is TRBJ2-7; tentatively, D is TRBD2 (5 bases). This specimen was peripheral blood mononuclear cells (PBMCs), taken at new diagnosis, from a patient treated with antithyroid drugs. The CDR3 sequence is CASGEGGSSYEQYF. The CDR3 DNA sequence: TGTGCCAGCGGTGAGGGTGGGAGCTCCTACGAGCAGTACTTC.